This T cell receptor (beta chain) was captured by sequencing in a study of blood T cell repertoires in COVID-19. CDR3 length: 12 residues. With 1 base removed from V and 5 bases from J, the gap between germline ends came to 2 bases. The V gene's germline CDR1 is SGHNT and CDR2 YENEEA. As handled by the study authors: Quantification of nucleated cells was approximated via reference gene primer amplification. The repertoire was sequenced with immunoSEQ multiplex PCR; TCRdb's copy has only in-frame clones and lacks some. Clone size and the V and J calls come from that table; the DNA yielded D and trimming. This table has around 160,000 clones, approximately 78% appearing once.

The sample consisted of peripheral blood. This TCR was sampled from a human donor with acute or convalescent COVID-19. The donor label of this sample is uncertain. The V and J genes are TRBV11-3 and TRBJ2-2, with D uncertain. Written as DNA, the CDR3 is TGTGCCAGCAGCTTAGCTACCGGGGAGCTGTTTTTT. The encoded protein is CASSLATGELFF.